Detailed here is one T cell receptor (beta chain). These data are taken from a study of memory CD4+ T cells and cytomegalovirus serostatus. The sort gate was single viable CD3+CD4+CD8-CD45RO+ cells for memory CD4+ T cells. The table came from immunoSEQ multiplex PCR; TCRdb's copy has only in-frame clones and leaves some out. This sample carries about 61,000 clones, around three quarters of them seen once, and the ten largest clones take around 0.58%. This receptor was obtained from an adult in good health and CMV-seronegative. Some clones in this sample may be carry-over from other donors' samples. Sequenced sample: memory CD4+ T cells from blood.

The CDR3 is CASHRGGAMDTEAFF. The CDR3, as DNA: TGTGCCAGCCACCGGGGAGGGGCGATGGACACTGAAGCTTTCTTT. The rearrangement links TRBV6-6 to TRBJ1-1, with D maybe TRBD1 (5 bases). Germline lookup yields CDR1 MNHNY and CDR2 SVGAGI (reference sequence). V was shortened by 8 bases and J by 3 bases, with 19 bases between the two germline ends. CDR3 length equals 15 residues.